This T cell receptor (beta chain) derives from a study of blood T cell repertoires in COVID-19 (dated by TCRdb to the early 2020s). Study-level background: Samples covering the acute and convalescent phases of COVID-19 were provided by collaborators in the United States, Italy and Spain. The dataset comprised deeply sampled blood TCRbeta repertoires from subjects exposed to, actively infected with, or recovered from COVID-19. The prospective study material was composed of cDNA or gDNA derived from T cells, B-cell-depleted T cells, or PBMCs. Samples came from the ongoing ImmuneRACE study (first 160 participants) plus 1,254 subjects from 6 global collaborators. A freely available public database, intended as a resource for researchers studying the immune response to SARS-CoV-2, is where the repertoires were released. The sample metadata nearly always contained a de-identified subject ID, COVID-19 status, age in years and sex. HLA class I and class II types, where available, came from metadata supplied by the sample provider rather than from assay-based typing.

Study-wide conclusions, independent of this receptor: The amount of clinical and demographic metadata varied by source and participant and was provided uncurated.

Inclusive of the bounding cysteine and phenylalanine, the CDR3 is 15 residues long. Only CDR3 DNA is held: 45 bases, read in frame from base 1. The germline V gene supplies CDR1 SGHAT and CDR2 FQNNGV. At the junction V is shortened by 6 bases and J by 6 bases; bases outside the gene matches: 11. TCRbeta CDR3 regions were amplified from genomic DNA by means of the immunoSEQ Assay, a bias-controlled multiplex PCR. The authors processed their data as follows. The number of nucleated cells in each sample was estimated by amplification of reference gene primers within the assay. To quantify the absolute abundance of each unique TCRbeta CDR3 rearrangement, sequence reads were collapsed and filtered. Productive Simpson clonality was computed per sample as the square root of Simpson's diversity index over productive rearrangements. This is the immuneACCESS table as TCRdb keeps it, with only in-frame sequences that have V and J called. A part of the clones is gone; compared with another copy, unresolved V genes explain less than half, and the rest is unexplained. From that table come the V and J calls and clone size; the DNA was used to work out D and trimming. The sample yields 300,000 to 350,000 clones; approximately 89% were counted once. The ten most abundant clones make up roughly 3% of the sample.

Another Seattle source contributed samples from volunteer blood donors who had recovered from COVID-19. Collaborating institutions collected whole blood in K2EDTA tubes following their own protocols. For TCRbeta analysis, collaborators shipped samples in one of three forms: frozen whole blood, isolated PBMCs, or DNA extracted from either of those sample types. Comments on this clone: Its antigen is unknown. No qualities accompany the bases; no much larger clone lies one base away.

The rearrangement joined TRBV11-2 to TRBJ1-2; 9 bases in the junction line up with TRBD1. The receptor comes from a woman aged 18-29 years who had recovered from COVID-19. The sample was peripheral blood. Here is the DNA: TGTGCCAGCAGTTTGTACAGGGGGCGCCAGGATGGCTACACCTTC. This codes for CASSLYRGRQDGYTF.